This is a list of T cell receptor beta chains from one sample in a study of blood T cells in healthy people across ages. TCRdb itself ran the 5' RACE reads through MiXCR, one entry per CDR3 protein. The repertoire includes 1.2 million to 1.5 million distinct CDR3 sequences, roughly 60% of them detected once, and about 6.7% sits in the top ten. Sequencing used blood. These receptors came from a man in his late teens or twenties in good health. CDR3s include the opening cysteine and the closing phenylalanine or tryptophan. The order of the fields is D gene, J gene, clone size, V gene, CDR3 protein, CDR3 DNA. D genes are given only for firm matches. Rows may omit the clone size; those that give it use once, few, many or a size class.

TRBD2	TRBJ2-3	once	TRBV5-6	CASSLPAGAPRNTQYF	TGTGCCAGCAGCTTACCAGCGGGAGCCCCACGGAATACGCAGTATTTT
-	TRBJ1-1	few	TRBV9	CASSALATEAFF	TGTGCCAGCAGCGCCCTTGCCACTGAAGCTTTCTTT
-	TRBJ2-7	-	TRBV7-2	CASGPYYEQYF	TGTGCCAGTGGTCCTTACTACGAGCAGTACTTC
TRBD2	TRBJ2-1	-	TRBV14	CASSQKSLMGLAGVNEQFF	TGTGCCAGCAGCCAAAAATCTCTAATGGGACTAGCGGGAGTCAATGAGCAGTTCTTC
-	TRBJ1-1	-	TRBV20-1	CSARPPVVMNTEAFF	TGCAGTGCTAGACCCCCGGTAGTCATGAACACTGAAGCTTTCTTT
-	TRBJ2-7	few	TRBV6-1	CASTGTQSSYEQYF	TGTGCCAGCACCGGGACCCAGAGCTCCTACGAGCAGTACTTC
-	TRBJ1-5	-	TRBV7-9	CASSLGAGWPQHF	TGTGCCAGCAGCTTAGGAGCAGGTTGGCCCCAGCATTTT
TRBD1	TRBJ1-5	once	TRBV2	CASSFIQDRGNQPQHF	TGTGCCAGCAGTTTCATCCAGGACAGGGGAAATCAGCCCCAGCATTTT
-	TRBJ1-6	-	TRBV2	CASRVWGSNNSPLHF	TGTGCCAGCAGGGTCTGGGGGTCTAATAATTCACCCCTCCACTTT
TRBD2	TRBJ2-5	-	TRBV7-2	CASSSRARGGTETQYF	TGTGCCAGCAGCTCCAGGGCGCGGGGGGGCACGGAGACCCAGTACTTC
TRBD1	TRBJ1-6	-	TRBV7-9	CASSQGQGGSPLHF	TGTGCCAGCAGCCAAGGACAGGGGGGCTCACCCCTCCACTTT
TRBD1	TRBJ2-3	-	TRBV7-6	CASSQTGHTDTQYF	TGTGCCAGCAGCCAGACAGGGCACACAGATACGCAGTATTTT
-	TRBJ2-1	once	TRBV7-8	CASSSVKDNEQFF	TGTGCCAGCAGCTCCGTAAAGGACAATGAGCAGTTCTTC
-	TRBJ2-6	-	TRBV20-1	CSARDVGYSGANVLTF	TGCAGTGCTAGAGATGTCGGATACTCTGGGGCCAACGTCCTGACTTTC
-	TRBJ1-3	-	TRBV5-1	CASREDIVGNTIYF	TGCGCCAGCAGGGAGGACATAGTCGGGAACACCATATATTTT
TRBD2	TRBJ2-4	-	TRBV6-2/TRBV6-3	CASRGAGNIQYF	TGTGCCAGCCGGGGAGCGGGGAACATTCAGTACTTC
-	TRBJ2-3	-	TRBV29-1	CSVAGTNRTDTQYF	TGCAGCGTTGCGGGGACAAATCGCACAGATACGCAGTATTTT
-	TRBJ2-1	-	TRBV29-1	CSVGTNEQFF	TGCAGCGTTGGGACCAATGAGCAGTTCTTC
TRBD1	TRBJ2-7	few	TRBV6-5	CASSYGGQSYEQYF	TGTGCCAGCAGTTACGGGGGACAGTCCTACGAGCAGTACTTC
-	TRBJ2-5	-	TRBV24-1	CATSRSAGQETQYF	TGTGCCACAAGTCGGAGCGCGGGGCAAGAGACCCAGTACTTC
-	TRBJ1-5	-	TRBV10-3	CAIRGGHEFGQPQHF	TGTGCCATCAGGGGGGGACATGAGTTCGGCCAGCCCCAGCATTTT
TRBD2	TRBJ2-1	once	TRBV20-1	CSARDQVSGRIEQFF	TGCAGTGCTAGAGATCAGGTTAGCGGGAGAATAGAGCAGTTCTTC
TRBD2	TRBJ2-1	-	TRBV3-1	CASSQTIAGGPQFF	TGTGCCAGCAGCCAAACTATAGCGGGAGGGCCCCAGTTCTTC
TRBD2	TRBJ2-1	-	TRBV12-3/TRBV12-4	CASSFGLAGNNEQFF	TGTGCCAGCAGTTTCGGCCTAGCGGGTAACAATGAGCAGTTCTTC
-	TRBJ2-7	few	TRBV5-1	CASSNRTDPGRYEQYF	TGCGCCAGCAGCAACAGGACCGATCCGGGGCGTTACGAGCAGTACTTC
TRBD2	TRBJ2-3	-	TRBV29-1	CSVEASGGTDTQYF	TGCAGCGTTGAAGCTAGCGGCGGGACAGATACGCAGTATTTT
TRBD1	TRBJ1-2	-	TRBV12-3/TRBV12-4	CASSFLVQGAANYGYTF	TGTGCCAGCAGTTTTCTGGTACAGGGGGCCGCTAACTATGGCTACACCTTC
-	TRBJ2-7	few	TRBV4-2	CASSQEDREQYF	TGTGCCAGCAGCCAGGAAGACAGGGAGCAGTACTTC
TRBD2	TRBJ2-7	-	TRBV4-1	CASSQGTSGSGLYF	TGCGCCAGCAGCCAAGGGACTAGCGGGAGTGGTCTGTACTTC
TRBD1	TRBJ1-1	-	TRBV4-1	CASRNPGQGRETEAFF	TGCGCCAGCAGAAATCCGGGACAGGGACGGGAGACTGAAGCTTTCTTT
-	TRBJ2-7	-	TRBV29-1	CSVDPRGSSEQYF	TGCAGCGTTGATCCCAGGGGCTCGAGCGAGCAGTACTTC
-	TRBJ1-6	few	TRBV28	CASSFLGNSPLHF	TGTGCCAGCAGTTTTTTGGGGAATTCACCCCTCCACTTT
-	TRBJ1-5	few	TRBV5-1	CASSRGGSNQPQHF	TGCGCCAGCAGCCGGGGGGGTAGCAATCAGCCCCAGCATTTT
TRBD2	TRBJ2-7	-	TRBV6-2/TRBV6-3	CASSYGVPETSGRLSEQYF	TGTGCCAGCAGTTACGGCGTGCCTGAGACTAGCGGGAGATTGTCCGAGCAGTACTTC
-	TRBJ2-1	-	TRBV7-9	CVSSRPILNSETQFF	TGTGTCAGCAGCCGGCCAATTCTGAACTCTGAGACCCAGTTCTTC
TRBD2	TRBJ2-7	-	TRBV20-1	CSARDPPRERGAVGTYEQYF	TGCAGTGCTAGAGACCCCCCCAGGGAGCGGGGGGCTGTAGGGACCTACGAGCAGTACTTC
TRBD2	TRBJ2-1	many	TRBV15	CATSSKREGPDEQFF	TGTGCCACCAGTTCCAAGCGGGAGGGACCCGATGAGCAGTTCTTC
TRBD2	TRBJ2-7	-	TRBV5-1	CASSLASASGIGEQYF	TGCGCCAGCAGCTTGGCCTCGGCTAGCGGGATTGGCGAGCAGTACTTC
-	TRBJ2-7	-	TRBV12-3/TRBV12-4	CASSLALMPAGEYF	TGTGCCAGCAGTTTAGCGCTAATGCCGGCAGGGGAGTACTTC
-	TRBJ2-7	few	TRBV5-1	CASTGTDSYEQYF	TGCGCCAGCACCGGGACCGACTCCTACGAGCAGTACTTC
TRBD2	TRBJ2-7	few	TRBV7-2	CASSLATSGSSYEQYF	TGTGCCAGCAGCTTAGCTACTAGCGGGAGCTCCTACGAGCAGTACTTC
TRBD2	TRBJ2-5	-	TRBV4-2	CASSQGGSGGSEGTQYF	TGTGCCAGCAGCCAAGGTGGTAGCGGGGGGTCAGAAGGGACCCAGTACTTC
TRBD1	TRBJ2-2	-	TRBV20-1	CSTTGGSLNTGELFF	TGCAGTACAACAGGGGGGAGTTTGAACACCGGGGAGCTGTTTTTT
-	TRBJ2-3	-	TRBV6-1	CASSELPSTDTQYF	TGTGCCAGCAGTGAACTGCCCAGCACAGATACGCAGTATTTT
-	TRBJ2-4	few	TRBV27	CASSVGEEQYF	TGTGCCAGCAGCGTCGGGGAAGAGCAGTACTTC
TRBD1	TRBJ1-2	-	TRBV6-2/TRBV6-3	CASSYGTATGYTF	TGTGCCAGCAGTTACGGGACAGCCACTGGCTACACCTTC
TRBD2	TRBJ2-1	-	TRBV27	CASSSSSGSTYNEQFF	TGTGCCAGCAGTTCCTCTAGCGGGAGCACCTACAATGAGCAGTTCTTC
-	TRBJ2-7	few	TRBV7-2	CASSLDSNYEQYF	TGTGCCAGCAGCTTGGACAGTAACTACGAGCAGTACTTC
-	TRBJ2-5	-	TRBV20-1	CSARGVDTGIQETQYF	TGCAGTGCTAGAGGGGTGGATACAGGGATCCAAGAGACCCAGTACTTC
-	TRBJ1-1	once	TRBV4-1	CASSADSGRDTEAFF	TGCGCCAGCAGCGCAGACTCAGGGCGAGATACTGAAGCTTTCTTT
-	TRBJ2-5	-	TRBV15	CATSTFRPSRGDPMETQYF	TGTGCCACCAGCACCTTCAGGCCTAGCAGGGGGGACCCAATGGAGACCCAGTACTTC